One and the same sample provided the 23 T cell receptor beta chains below, sequenced in a study of long-term antiretroviral therapy in people with HIV. The authors ran the immunoSEQ assay, v3.0, at survey level. Profiled with immunoSEQ multiplex PCR; TCRdb holds only in-frame clones, not every one. The repertoire holds tens of thousands of clones, over 75% seen once, with approximately 4.4% in the top ten. The material sequenced was unsorted PBMCs, taken approximately 3.3 years after starting antiretroviral therapy. The receptors originated from a man between 18 and 35 years old with HIV.

This rearrangement joins TRBV4-1 to TRBJ1-3; D not certain. V was clipped by 4 bases and J by 2 bases, with 12 bases between them. Germline CDR1 and CDR2: MGHRA and YSYEKL. The CDR3 totals 15 residues. The CDR3 protein is CASSPTGRPGNTIYF. The CDR3 DNA is TGCGCCAGCAGCCCTACCGGGAGACCTGGAAACACCATATATTTT.

This clone was seen just once. This rearrangement joins TRBV4-2 to TRBJ2-1; 11 bases are a match to TRBD1. This CDR3 comprises 16 residues. Trimming removed 0 bases from V and 6 bases from J; junction bases left unmatched: 4. Germline V gene data show CDR1 as LGHNA and CDR2 as YNFKEQ. CDR3 residues: CASSQEGQGAINEQFF. As DNA, the CDR3 is TGTGCCAGCAGCCAAGAAGGACAGGGGGCGATCAATGAGCAGTTCTTC.

The genes are TRBV15 and TRBJ2-7; a possible D gene is TRBD1 (5 bases). Germline V gene sequence: CDR1 LNHNV, CDR2 YYDKDF (reference sequence). This CDR3 comprises 18 residues. V was pared by 0 bases and J by 4 bases, with 22 bases between. The CDR3 DNA reads as TGTGCCACCAGCAGAGATCCCCCTCCCCCAGGGATTGGTTACGAGCAGTACTTC. It codes for CATSRDPPPPGIGYEQYF.

CDR3 in amino acids: CASSQDEGSYEQYF. CDR3 in DNA: TGCGCCAGCAGCCAAGATGAGGGTTCCTACGAGCAGTACTTC. The chain links TRBV4-1 to TRBJ2-7; D might be TRBD2 (5 bases). Germline CDR1 and CDR2: MGHRA and YSYEKL. CDR3 size: 14 residues. V was trimmed by 0 bases and J by 1 base, leaving 7 bases between them.

This chain connects TRBV7-9 to TRBJ2-7, with 8 bases aligning to TRBD1. The CDR3 has 16 amino acids. From germline, CDR1 is SEHNR and CDR2 FQNEAQ (reference sequence). Losses at the gene ends were 6 bases for V and 1 base for J; bases not matched to a gene: 11. This CDR3 reads CASSHRQGQPSYEQYF. The CDR3, as DNA: TGTGCCAGCAGTCACCGACAGGGGCAACCGTCCTACGAGCAGTACTTC.

The chain is built from TRBV5-4 and TRBJ2-7, with D possibly matching TRBD2 (5 bases). The CDR3 is 13 amino acids. With 6 bases removed from V and 0 bases from J, the gap between germline ends came to 10 bases. The V gene's germline CDR1 is SGHNT and CDR2 YYREEE (reference sequence). The CDR3 coding sequence is TGTGCCAGCACCACTAGGAGCTCCTACGAGCAGTACTTC. Translating gives CASTTRSSYEQYF. Full variable domain (rest looked up from reference TRBV5-4 and TRBJ2-7): ETGVTQSPTHLIKTRGQQVTLRCSSQSGHNTVSWYQQALGQGPQFIFQYYREEENGRGNFPPRFSGLQFPNYSSELNVNALELDDSALYLCASTTRSSYEQYFGPGTRLTVT.

The J gene is TRBJ2-7, the V gene TRBV10-3; 7 bases are shared with TRBD1. V was clipped by 2 bases and J by 4 bases; unmatched bases: 8. This CDR3 spans 15 amino acids. Germline loops: CDR1 ENHRY, CDR2 SYGVKD. The CDR3 region is CAISEAQGIRYEQYF. In nucleotides, the CDR3 is TGTGCCATCAGTGAGGCACAGGGGATTCGATACGAGCAGTACTTC.

V usage is TRBV18 and J usage is TRBJ1-2; D not resolved. The CDR3 runs 11 residues. Per the germline V gene, CDR1 is KGHSH and CDR2 is LQKENI. Trimming cost V 2 bases and J 8 bases, with 6 bases left between them. CDR3 nucleotide sequence: TGTGCCAGCTCACCAGACGACGGCTACACCTTC. As protein: CASSPDDGYTF.

Here the CDR3 reads CATSRDSRADNEQYF. The CDR3 coding sequence is TGTGCCACCAGCAGAGATAGCAGGGCGGACAACGAGCAGTACTTC. The chain employs TRBV15 and TRBJ2-7; TRBD1 is a possible D gene (5 bases). The V gene's germline CDR1 is LNHNV and CDR2 YYDKDF (reference sequence). This CDR3 contains 15 residues. V was cut by 0 bases and J by 5 bases, with 14 bases left in between.

The rearrangement links TRBV18 to TRBJ1-5; TRBD1 might be the D (5 bases). CDR3 length equals 14 residues. CDR1 and CDR2 from the germline V gene are KGHSH and LQKENI. Trimming took 4 bases from V and 0 from J, leaving 7 bases between them. The CDR3 sequence: CASSRGSSNQPQHF. The CDR3 DNA reads TGTGCCAGCTCACGGGGGTCTAGCAATCAGCCCCAGCATTTT.

The genes are TRBV27 and TRBJ1-3, with 9 nucleotides matching TRBD1. This CDR3 region has 16 residues. Germline V CDR1 and CDR2: MNHEY, SMNVEV (reference sequence). V shed 0 bases, J shed 2 bases, and the junction held 2 bases outside the gene matches. The CDR3 spells CASSLSGTGTGNTIYF. As DNA, the CDR3 is TGTGCCAGCAGTTTATCCGGGACAGGGACTGGAAACACCATATATTTT.

The rearrangement links TRBV7-9 to TRBJ1-2; tentatively, D is TRBD1 (6 bases). The germline V gene encodes CDR1 SEHNR and CDR2 FQNEAQ (reference sequence). With 2 bases removed from V and 5 bases from J, the gap between germline ends came to 12 bases. This CDR3 is built from 14 residues. The CDR3 is CASSLPDRRYGYTF. The CDR3, as DNA: TGTGCCAGCAGCTTACCCGACAGGAGGTATGGCTACACCTTC.

This clone was seen once. DNA of the CDR3: TGTGCCATCAGTGATTACAGGGACGGGACTAGCGTTACCAATGAGCAGTTCTTC. This translates into CAISDYRDGTSVTNEQFF. The chain uses TRBV10-3 and TRBJ2-1; 10 positions agree with TRBD2. The CDR3 loop spans 18 amino acids. Germline CDR1 and CDR2: ENHRY and SYGVKD. Germline trimming cut 3 bases from V and 6 bases from J; bases unmatched to any gene: 14.

V and J are TRBV19 and TRBJ2-7; D gene unclear. The CDR3 spans 19 residues. CDR1 and CDR2 from the germline V gene are LNHDA and SQIVND (reference sequence). V lost 5 bases, J lost 0 bases, and 26 bases lay in between. The CDR3 DNA reads as TGTGCCAGTAGTCTCTCCCCTTCATTCCGTCCAGCCAGCTCCTACGAGCAGTACTTC. It encodes CASSLSPSFRPASSYEQYF.

This chain uses TRBV7-2 with TRBJ1-4, with D perhaps TRBD1 (6 bases). The CDR3 length is 15 residues. Germline lookup yields CDR1 SGHTA and CDR2 FQGNSA. With 6 bases removed from V and 10 bases from J, the gap between germline ends came to 21 bases. CDR3 nucleotide sequence: TGTGCCAGCAGTCCAGAGTCGGGGGTGGGGGCAAAACTGTTTTTT. Encoded protein: CASSPESGVGAKLFF. Full variable domain (missing parts from reference TRBV7-2 and TRBJ1-4): GAGVSQSPSNKVTEKGKDVELRCDPISGHTALYWYRQSLGQGLEFLIYFQGNSAPDKSGLPSDRFSAERTGGSVSTLTIQRTQQEDSAVYLCASSPESGVGAKLFFGSGTQLSVL.

The chain has TRBV19 and TRBJ2-1; no definite D call. Germline-derived CDR1 and CDR2 are LNHDA and SQIVND (reference sequence). The length of the CDR3 is 14 residues. V dropped 5 bases and J dropped 0 bases, with 8 bases sitting between them. CDR3 coding DNA: TGTGCCAGTAGTCTGGGTAGCTCCTACAATGAGCAGTTCTTC. Translated, it gives CASSLGSSYNEQFF.

The sample holds one count of this clone. The chain recombines TRBV9 with TRBJ2-3; D may be TRBD1 or TRBD2 (6 bases each). Germline CDR1 reads SGDLS; CDR2 reads YYNGEE. V was pared by 0 bases and J by 1 base, with 15 bases between. The CDR3 length is 17 residues. CDR3 bases: TGTGCCAGCAGCGTAGAGATCGGGGGCGGAGGCACAGATACGCAGTATTTT. Encoded protein: CASSVEIGGGGTDTQYF.

This clone was recorded once. The chain combines TRBV5-6 with TRBJ2-7; 11 bases line up with TRBD2. Germline V gene lookup returns CDR1 SGHDT and CDR2 YYEEEE. Germline trimming cut 4 bases from V and 1 base from J; bases unmatched to any gene: 7. The CDR3 has 16 amino acids. CDR3 in amino acids: CASSLLLAGESYEQYF. The CDR3 region has the DNA TGTGCCAGCAGCCTACTACTAGCGGGAGAGTCCTACGAGCAGTACTTC.

This chain joins TRBV7-2 and TRBJ2-7, with D unresolved. Between the trimmed V and J ends, which lost 2 bases and 0 bases, there was a span of 11 bases. The germline gives CDR1 SGHTA, CDR2 FQGNSA. The CDR3 runs 15 residues. CDR3 sequence reads: CASSLSGPSSYEQYF. The CDR3 region has the DNA TGTGCCAGCAGCTTAAGTGGCCCGAGCTCCTACGAGCAGTACTTC.

The V call is TRBV27, the J call TRBJ2-1, with 8 bases lining up with TRBD2. The CDR3 consists of 15 residues. CDR1 is MNHEY, CDR2 SMNVEV, per germline (reference sequence). J lost 12 bases, V lost 0 bases, and 10 bases had no gene match. CDR3 region: CASSLSGGRYDRQFF. CDR3 in DNA: TGTGCCAGCAGTTTATCGGGCGGGAGGTATGACCGGCAGTTCTTC.

The J gene is TRBJ1-2, the V gene TRBV4-1; perhaps TRBD1 as D (6 bases). CDR1 MGHRA and CDR2 YSYEKL come from the germline V gene. The CDR3 has 14 residues. V lost 1 base, J lost 10 bases, and 16 bases lay in between. CDR3 sequence: CASSQVGGGSDYTF. As DNA, the CDR3 is TGCGCCAGCAGCCAAGTGGGAGGGGGGAGTGACTACACCTTC.

This rearrangement joins TRBV11-2 to TRBJ2-1; 9 bases map to TRBD1. Per germline, CDR1 SGHAT and CDR2 FQNNGV. The CDR3 loop spans 16 amino acids. J was trimmed by 4 bases and V by 1 base; bases with no gene match: 5. Here the CDR3 reads CASSLGDREPYNEQFF. In nucleotides, the CDR3 is TGTGCCAGCAGCTTAGGGGACAGGGAACCTTACAATGAGCAGTTCTTC.

The V call is TRBV10-2, the J call TRBJ2-7; TRBD1 matches at 7 bases. CDR3 size: 16 residues. The germline gives CDR1 WSHSY, CDR2 SAAADI. V shed 6 bases, J shed 4 bases, and the junction held 15 bases outside the gene matches. CDR3 amino acids: CASSLTGMRSDYEQYF. The DNA of the CDR3 is TGCGCCAGCAGCCTGACAGGGATGAGGAGTGATTACGAGCAGTACTTC.